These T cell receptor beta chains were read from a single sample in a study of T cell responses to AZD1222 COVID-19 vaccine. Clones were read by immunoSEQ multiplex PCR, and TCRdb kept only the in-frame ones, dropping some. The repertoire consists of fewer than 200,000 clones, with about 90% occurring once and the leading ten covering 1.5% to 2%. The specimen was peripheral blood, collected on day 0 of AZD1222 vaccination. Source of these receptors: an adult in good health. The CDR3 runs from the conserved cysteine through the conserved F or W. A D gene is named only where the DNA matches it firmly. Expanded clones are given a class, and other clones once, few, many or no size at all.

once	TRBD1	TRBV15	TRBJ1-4	CATSRDRGQGNEKLFF	TGTGCCACCAGCAGAGATCGTGGACAGGGGAATGAAAAACTGTTTTTT
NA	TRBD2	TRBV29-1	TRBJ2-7	CSVQLAGGAYEQYF	TGCAGCGTTCAACTAGCGGGAGGGGCCTACGAGCAGTACTTC
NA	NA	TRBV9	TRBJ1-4	CASSAGDIPNEKLFF	TGTGCCAGCAGCGCCGGGGACATCCCTAATGAAAAACTGTTTTTT
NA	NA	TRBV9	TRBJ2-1	CASGPDGTYNEQFF	TGTGCCAGCGGGCCGGACGGGACCTACAATGAGCAGTTCTTC
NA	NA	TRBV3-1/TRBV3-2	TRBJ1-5	CASSQRGQPQHF	TGTGCCAGCAGCCAAAGGGGTCAGCCCCAGCATTTT
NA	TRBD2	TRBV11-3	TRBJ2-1	CASSQLHGGSSYNEQFF	TGTGCCAGCAGCCAGCTCCACGGGGGGAGCTCCTACAATGAGCAGTTCTTC
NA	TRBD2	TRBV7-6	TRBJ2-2	CASSKGGTSAGELFF	TGTGCCAGCAGCAAAGGGGGGACTAGTGCCGGGGAGCTGTTTTTT
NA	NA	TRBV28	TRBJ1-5	CASSTDSYSNQPQHF	TGTGCCAGCAGTACCGACAGCTATAGCAATCAGCCCCAGCATTTT
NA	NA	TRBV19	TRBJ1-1	CASSIQGSTEAFF	TGTGCCAGTAGTATCCAGGGATCCACTGAAGCTTTCTTT
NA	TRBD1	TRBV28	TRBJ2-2	CASAESGTGPGELFF	TGTGCCAGCGCAGAATCCGGGACAGGGCCCGGGGAGCTGTTTTTT
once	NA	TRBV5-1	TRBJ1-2	CASSSDSVGYTF	TGCGCCAGCAGCTCAGATTCGGTTGGCTACACCTTC
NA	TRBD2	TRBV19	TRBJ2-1	CASRGSAGVAYNEQFF	TGTGCCAGTAGGGGTAGCGCGGGAGTGGCCTACAATGAGCAGTTCTTC
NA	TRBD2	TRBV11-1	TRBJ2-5	CATGRDSGAAFGAQYF	TGTGCCACCGGAAGAGATAGCGGGGCGGCTTTTGGGGCCCAGTACTTC
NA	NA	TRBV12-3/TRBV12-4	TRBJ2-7	CASSLGAYEQYF	TGTGCCAGCAGTTTAGGTGCTTACGAGCAGTACTTC
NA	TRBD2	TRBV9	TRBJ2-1	CASSVDGTSGDNEQFF	TGTGCCAGCAGCGTAGATGGGACTAGCGGGGACAATGAGCAGTTCTTC
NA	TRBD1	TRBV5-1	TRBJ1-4	CASSSPGTGNEKLFF	TGCGCCAGCAGTTCACCCGGGACAGGAAATGAAAAACTGTTTTTT
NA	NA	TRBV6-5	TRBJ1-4	CASSRSLVGGEKLFF	TGTGCCAGCAGTCGCTCCTTGGTAGGAGGGGAAAAACTGTTTTTT
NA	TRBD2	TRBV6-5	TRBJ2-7	CASELAGGYYEQYF	TGTGCCAGCGAGTTAGCGGGAGGGTACTACGAGCAGTACTTC
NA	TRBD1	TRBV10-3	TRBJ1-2	CATNHFGQVESYGYTF	TGTGCCACGAATCATTTCGGACAGGTGGAATCCTATGGCTACACCTTC
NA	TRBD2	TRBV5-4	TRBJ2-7	CASSDSGLAGAYEQYF	TGTGCCAGCAGTGACTCGGGACTAGCGGGAGCCTACGAGCAGTACTTC
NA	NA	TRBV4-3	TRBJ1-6	CASSQGPGNSPLHF	TGCGCCAGCAGCCAAGGGCCGGGCAATTCACCCCTCCACTTT
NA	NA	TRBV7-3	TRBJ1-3	CASSPDGNTIYF	TGTGCCAGCAGCCCAGATGGAAACACCATATATTTT
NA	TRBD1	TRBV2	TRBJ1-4	CASSEARTGGNEKLFF	TGTGCCAGCAGTGAAGCGCGAACAGGGGGGAATGAAAAACTGTTTTTT
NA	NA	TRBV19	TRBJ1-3	CASTRGPGVDGNTIYF	TGTGCCAGTACCAGGGGACCTGGAGTCGATGGAAACACCATATATTTT
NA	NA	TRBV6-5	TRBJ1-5	CASSYSQGNQPQHF	TGTGCCAGCAGTTACTCCCAGGGTAATCAGCCCCAGCATTTT
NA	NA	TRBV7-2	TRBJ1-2	CASTISGRTYGYTF	TGTGCCAGCACCATATCGGGGAGGACCTATGGCTACACCTTC
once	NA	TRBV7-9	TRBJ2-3	CASSSSRRATDTQYF	TGTGCCAGCTCGAGCTCTAGGCGGGCCACAGATACGCAGTATTTT
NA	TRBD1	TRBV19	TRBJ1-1	CATTGATEAFF	TGTGCCACCACAGGGGCTACTGAAGCTTTCTTT
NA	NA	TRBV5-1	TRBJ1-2	CASSLSRDTVGGYTF	TGCGCCAGCAGCTTGTCACGGGACACTGTAGGTGGCTACACCTTC
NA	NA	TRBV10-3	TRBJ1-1	CAISEQGGSFF	TGTGCCATCAGTGAACAGGGCGGATCTTTCTTT
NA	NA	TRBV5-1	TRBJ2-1	CASSSSPRDLDNEQFF	TGCGCCAGCAGCTCCTCCCCTAGGGACCTGGACAATGAGCAGTTCTTC
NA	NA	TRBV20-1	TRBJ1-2	CSGGRMDGYTF	TGCAGTGGTGGAAGAATGGATGGCTACACCTTC
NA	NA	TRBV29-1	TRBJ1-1	CSVDRNTEAFF	TGCAGCGTTGACAGGAACACTGAAGCTTTCTTT
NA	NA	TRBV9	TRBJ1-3	CASSPGGAPGNTIYF	TGTGCCAGCAGCCCCGGGGGGGCCCCTGGAAACACCATATATTTT
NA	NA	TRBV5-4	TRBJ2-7	CASSPDGVRGVQQYF	TGTGCCAGCAGCCCGGACGGGGTAAGGGGGGTACAGCAGTACTTC
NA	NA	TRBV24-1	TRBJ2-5	CATSELGETQYF	TGTGCCACCAGTGAGTTGGGGGAGACCCAGTACTTC
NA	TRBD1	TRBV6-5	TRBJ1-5	CASSQGAGNQPQHF	TGTGCCAGCAGCCAGGGGGCCGGCAATCAGCCCCAGCATTTT
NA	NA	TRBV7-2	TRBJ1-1	CASSLGLTEAFF	TGTGCCAGCAGCTTAGGCTTGACAGAAGCTTTCTTT
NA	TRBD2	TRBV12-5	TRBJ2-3	CASGFGGLEEDTQYF	TGTGCTAGTGGTTTCGGGGGGTTAGAGGAAGATACGCAGTATTTT
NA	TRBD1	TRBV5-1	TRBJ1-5	CASSLVAGGEPQHF	TGCGCCAGCAGCTTGGTAGCAGGGGGCGAGCCCCAGCATTTT
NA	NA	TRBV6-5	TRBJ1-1	CASSYSSSAGAFF	TGTGCCAGCAGTTACTCCAGTTCGGCAGGCGCTTTCTTT
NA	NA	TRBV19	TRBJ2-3	CASSNTDTQYF	TGTGCCAGTAGTAACACAGATACGCAGTATTTT